The present T cell receptor beta chain was sequenced within a study of radiation and T cells in renal cell carcinoma. About the research overall: Nephrectomy followed 15 Gy stereotactic body radiation by 4 weeks. Study outcomes and limitations: No pretreatment tumor biopsies were available for baseline clonotypes.

Clones were sequenced by immunoSEQ multiplex PCR, and TCRdb holds only the in-frame ones, with some missing. The sample yields 60,000 to 80,000 clones, roughly 82% seen once. About this clone: The antigen is unknown.

Noted time point: blood 2 weeks post-SBRT. Sample treatment: 15 Gy SBRT to primary tumor, nephrectomy 4 weeks later. After SBRT, blood was collected at 2 and 4 weeks, plus baseline. The source material was blood, sampled from a patient whose treatment included radiotherapy and nephrectomy. The source of this sequence is a man aged 55 to 70 with renal cell carcinoma.

CDR3: CASTLGGAGETQYF. As DNA, the CDR3 is TGTGCCAGCACACTCGGGGGGGCCGGCGAGACCCAGTACTTC. The chain uses TRBV11-2 and TRBJ2-5, with 8 bases fitting TRBD2. Germline lookup yields CDR1 SGHAT and CDR2 FQNNGV. The CDR3 consists of 14 residues. V trimming: 7 bases; J trimming: 5 bases; junction bases outside the gene matches: 9.